This entry lists 8 T cell receptor beta chains sequenced from one sample in a study of blood T cells in healthy people across ages. A second PCR, run for roughly 7 to 11 cycles, used a sample-barcoded 5' primer plus a J-beta primer mix. MiXCR, applied by TCRdb to the 5' RACE reads, yields one record per CDR3 protein. There are some 1.8 million distinct CDR3 sequences in the sample; about 39% occur only once, and more than 20% lies in the top ten. Sequenced input: blood. The receptors shown here come from a human donor in good health.

This chain links TRBV5-1 with TRBJ1-1; 7 bases agree with TRBD1. With 0 bases clipped from V and 5 bases from J, the junction kept 13 bases outside the gene matches. Germline CDR1 is SGHRS and CDR2 is YFSETQ. The CDR3 extends over 17 amino acids. The CDR3 bases are TGCGCCAGCAGCTTGGATTTCCGGGTAGGGGGCCCGACTGAAGCTTTCTTT. It encodes CASSLDFRVGGPTEAFF.

The chain employs TRBV20-1 and TRBJ2-7; D uncertain. The end of the DNA is better explained by TRBJ2-5, so the J call may be wrong. The length of the CDR3 is 11 residues. Germline V gives CDR1 DFQATT, CDR2 SNEGSKA (reference sequence). The CDR3 loop is CSAGWSETQYF. The CDR3 nucleotides are TGCAGTGCCGGGTGGAGCGAGACCCAGTACTTC.

The chain has TRBV5-1 and TRBJ2-5; 7 bases map to TRBD1. V shed 3 bases, J shed 5 bases, and the junction held 13 bases outside the gene matches. CDR3 size: 16 residues. Per germline, CDR1 SGHRS and CDR2 YFSETQ. Here the CDR3 DNA reads TGCGCCAGCAGCTCGTTGAACAGGGGACATATGGAGACCCAGTACTTC. This gives the protein CASSSLNRGHMETQYF.

In its sample, this clonotype was seen a few times. The chain joins TRBV28 to TRBJ2-5; the D gene could be TRBD1 or TRBD2 (5 bases each). Germline assignment: CDR1 MDHEN and CDR2 SYDVKM. V lost 5 bases and J lost 2, with 18 bases in between. This CDR3 contains 16 residues. The CDR3 loop is CASSTAGRGLQETQYF. CDR3 nucleotides: TGTGCCAGCAGTACCGCGGGTAGGGGCCTACAAGAGACCCAGTACTTC.

A word on this clonotype: The junction shows a germline mismatch at one end, possibly a read error. This chain links TRBV5-5 with TRBJ2-6; D might be TRBD1 (6 bases). This CDR3 contains 17 residues. Germline CDR1 SGHKS, CDR2 YYEKEE (reference sequence). CDR3 sequence reads: CASSSSSQGFGVNVLTF. DNA for the CDR3: TGTGCCAGCAGCTCCTCCTCACAGGGCTTTGGGGTCAACGTCCTGACTTTC.

The rearrangement links TRBV5-1 to TRBJ2-7, with TRBD1 identical over 10 bases. The V and J ends lost 5 bases and 5 bases, in that order; junction bases with no gene match: 13. This CDR3 has 16 residues. CDR1 and CDR2 (germline): SGHRS, YFSETQ. The CDR3 nucleotides are TGCGCCAGCAGTCGGATTCAAGGGACAGGGGTTAACGAGCAGTACTTC. Encoded protein: CASSRIQGTGVNEQYF.

The chain uses TRBV20-1 and TRBJ1-6, with D perhaps matching TRBD1 (6 bases). V was cut by 3 bases and J by 9 bases, with 18 bases left in between. CDR3 length: 15 residues. Germline CDR1 DFQATT, CDR2 SNEGSKA (reference sequence). Here the CDR3 DNA reads TGCAGTGCTAGCAGGGGATTCGGCGGGGCTTCACCCCTCCACTTT. Protein: CSASRGFGGASPLHF.

This clonotype occurred a few times. The chain employs TRBV29-1 and TRBJ2-7, with D perhaps being TRBD1 or TRBD2 (6 bases each). V shed 8 bases and J shed 0 bases, with 14 bases lying between them. The CDR3 is made up of 13 amino acids. In germline, CDR1 is SQVTM, CDR2 ANQGSEA. CDR3: CSPEGHHSYEQYF. Written as DNA, the CDR3 is TGCAGCCCGGAGGGACACCACTCCTACGAGCAGTACTTC.